The rows below give T cell receptor beta chains drawn from one sample of a study of shared clonotypes between healthy human individuals. Clones were sequenced by immunoSEQ multiplex PCR, and TCRdb holds only the in-frame ones, with some missing. The table lists 2 million to 2.5 million clones, less than 95% of them singletons. The sequencing input was naive CD4+ T cells from PBMCs. The receptors originated from a man younger than 35 in good health. Some clones in this sample may be carry-over from other donors' samples. The conserved cysteine and the conserved F or W are not part of the CDR3 here. D genes are given only for firm matches. For some rows the clone size is stated as once, few or many, or as a class when expanded; others skip it.

D gene | J gene | V gene | clone size | CDR3 protein
- | TRBJ1-2 | TRBV5-5 | once | ASSWTVQGYT
TRBD2 | TRBJ2-1 | TRBV7-3 | - | ASSFRLAGANEQF
- | TRBJ2-3 | TRBV18 | - | ASSPRQTWDTQY
TRBD2 | TRBJ2-5 | TRBV4-3 | - | ASSQGSGRYETQY
- | TRBJ2-2 | TRBV5-4 | - | ASRSSSRNTGELF
TRBD1 | TRBJ1-1 | TRBV6-5 | - | ASSSSRGQGEAF
- | TRBJ1-1 | TRBV6-6 | - | ASTRTFGTEAF
- | TRBJ1-5 | TRBV6-1 | - | ASSRGNQPQH
- | TRBJ2-1 | TRBV27 | - | ASSLFPAASSYNEQF
- | TRBJ2-3 | TRBV9 | - | ASSEQGITTDTQY
TRBD1 | TRBJ1-4 | TRBV15 | - | ATSRSGQGGGKLF
- | TRBJ1-3 | TRBV5-4 | - | ASSFYPGNTIY
TRBD2 | TRBJ2-1 | TRBV7-3 | - | ASSLIVSAGGRARVNNEQF
- | TRBJ2-6 | TRBV7-3 | - | ASVPTGGTPTGANVLT
TRBD1 | TRBJ2-7 | TRBV2 | - | ASRTGQSYEQY
TRBD2 | TRBJ2-7 | TRBV10-3 | - | ATGTSAFYEQY
- | TRBJ2-5 | TRBV7-2 | once | ASSLGLVEGQETQY
TRBD1 | TRBJ1-1 | TRBV5-1 | once | ASSRGGQGDTEAF
TRBD2 | TRBJ2-1 | TRBV7-3 | - | ASSWTSGSYNEQF
TRBD1 | TRBJ1-2 | TRBV4-3 | - | ASSQELGQGAGGYT
TRBD1 | TRBJ1-6 | TRBV5-6 | - | ASSLRGTGASPLH
- | TRBJ1-1 | TRBV28 | - | ASSYPPENTEAF
- | TRBJ1-5 | TRBV5-4 | few | ASSFGASGNQPQH
TRBD2 | TRBJ2-1 | TRBV4-1 | - | ASSQVFVGGRGNEQF
TRBD1 | TRBJ1-1 | TRBV5-4 | - | ASSLGQGAAEAF
- | TRBJ2-3 | TRBV11-2 | - | ASSPNMRASTDTQY
- | TRBJ1-3 | TRBV10-3 | - | AIRETADGNTIY